Here is one T cell receptor (beta chain) with its context. The data were obtained in a study of T cell changes during pregnancy in multiple sclerosis. The assay was immunoSEQ multiplex PCR, and TCRdb's table has in-frame clones only and misses some. The sample yields tens of thousands of clones, approximately 90% seen once. J lost 6 bases, V lost 2 bases, and 9 bases had no gene match. Looked up from germline, CDR1 is SGHTS and CDR2 is YDEGEE. The CDR3 is made up of 15 amino acids. The V and J genes are TRBV5-8 and TRBJ2-7, with 9 bases matching TRBD1. The specimen comprised peripheral blood, sampled in the first trimester of pregnancy. The TCR was taken from a female donor in good health, enrolled as a control in a pregnancy study. The DNA of the CDR3 is TGTGCCAGCAGCTTCCAGGACAGGGGCGGGCGCGAGCAGTACTTC. Protein product: CASSFQDRGGREQYF.